The next 13 T cell receptor beta chains were all read from a single sample in a study of shared clonotypes between healthy human individuals. The protocol was immunoSEQ multiplex PCR, while the TCRdb copy is restricted to in-frame clones and leaves out a portion. The repertoire includes about 530,000 clones, almost 97% of them detected once, and 0.055% to 0.075% sits in the top ten. Sequenced: naive CD4+ T cells sorted from blood. As for subset: CD45RA+ positively selected. The receptors were gathered from a woman in her thirties in good health.

The chain couples TRBV4-2 to TRBJ2-5, with 10 bases matching TRBD1. Germline V gene data show CDR1 as LGHNA and CDR2 as YNFKEQ. CDR3 length equals 15 residues. V shed 4 bases, J shed 5 bases, and the junction held 7 bases outside the gene matches. The CDR3 loop is CASSLGQGNGETQYF. The CDR3 DNA sequence: TGTGCCAGCAGCCTGGGACAGGGGAACGGGGAGACCCAGTACTTC.

This chain joins TRBV11-3 and TRBJ1-1; D gene ambiguous. There are 14 residues in the CDR3. The V gene's germline CDR1 is SGHNT and CDR2 YENEEA. Trimming shortened V by 5 bases and J by 0 bases, and 10 bases separated the two germline ends. The CDR3 loop reads CASSESGVNTEAFF. The DNA of the CDR3 is TGTGCCAGCAGCGAAAGCGGGGTGAACACTGAAGCTTTCTTT.

This CDR3 reads CASTAGTANTGELFF. The DNA for the CDR3 is TGTGCCAGCACCGCCGGGACAGCGAACACCGGGGAGCTGTTTTTT. The V call is TRBV6-1, the J call TRBJ2-2; 7 nucleotides line up with TRBD1. The length of the CDR3 is 15 residues. The germline V gene has CDR1 MNHNS and CDR2 SASEGT. The V gene end was trimmed by 7 bases and the J gene end by 0 bases; junction bases not matched to a gene: 5.

V gene TRBV14 combines with J gene TRBJ2-5; D might be TRBD1 or TRBD2, each matching 5 bases. The J call could be wrong; TRBJ2-7 is a better fit for the DNA end. This CDR3 is built from 16 residues. Germline CDR1 reads SGHDN; CDR2 reads FVKESK. CDR3 nucleotides: TGTGCCAGCAGCGCTAAGATGGGGGTCCGCTCCTACGAGCAGTACTTC. Amino acid sequence: CASSAKMGVRSYEQYF.

The rearrangement uses TRBV11-2 and TRBJ1-5; D is ambiguous. The CDR3 extends over 14 amino acids. V lost 1 base and J 3 bases, leaving 7 bases between the germline ends. Germline CDR1 and CDR2: SGHAT and FQNNGV. CDR3 nucleotide sequence: TGTGCCAGCAGCTTAGCAGGAAACAATCAGCCCCAGCATTTT. Amino acids: CASSLAGNNQPQHF.

The genes are TRBV5-1 and TRBJ2-3, with TRBD2 matching 11 bases. This CDR3 contains 18 residues. With 4 bases clipped from V and 0 bases from J, the junction kept 10 bases outside the gene matches. In germline, CDR1 is SGHRS, CDR2 YFSETQ. The CDR3 bases are TGCGCCAGCAGCGCAAGGCCGGGGACTAGCGGAAGCACAGATACGCAGTATTTT. Amino acid sequence: CASSARPGTSGSTDTQYF.

The gene calls are TRBV7-9 and TRBJ1-2; D is unclear. The CDR3 has 14 residues. Trimming removed 1 base at V and 5 bases at J, with 11 bases between. Germline V gives CDR1 SEHNR, CDR2 FQNEAQ (reference sequence). CDR3 in amino acids: CASSLVSLTYGYTF. DNA for the CDR3: TGTGCCAGCAGCTTAGTATCACTGACGTATGGCTACACCTTC.

The chain links TRBV11-2 to TRBJ2-7; D might be TRBD1 (5 bases). V lost 0 bases to trimming and J lost 6 bases, with 24 bases between them. Germline CDR1 SGHAT, CDR2 FQNNGV. The CDR3 has 18 amino acids. DNA of the CDR3: TGTGCCAGCAGCTTAGAATTTGGCGGATCCCTAGGGGCCGGCGAGCAGTACTTC. This translates into CASSLEFGGSLGAGEQYF.

The sample holds one count of this clone. The chain carries TRBV28 and TRBJ2-5, with 9 bases fitting TRBD1. The J call may be in error: the DNA end matches TRBJ2-7 better. The CDR3 sequence is 15 residues long. Germline V gene sequence: CDR1 MDHEN, CDR2 SYDVKM. The CDR3 DNA sequence: TGTGCCAGCAGTACTACAGGGGGCCAAACCTACGAGCAGTACTTC. This encodes CASSTTGGQTYEQYF.

This sequence joins TRBV6-5 and TRBJ2-7; D might be TRBD1 (5 bases). V gave up 1 base and J gave up 3 bases, with 13 bases separating them. The germline gives CDR1 MNHEY, CDR2 SVGAGI. This CDR3 contains 15 residues. The CDR3 sequence is CASSYLGRSVYEQYF. The CDR3 region has the DNA TGTGCCAGCAGTTACTTGGGGCGGTCGGTCTACGAGCAGTACTTC.

The CDR3 reads CSVSRGDYNEQFF. CDR3 DNA sequence: TGCAGCGTCTCAAGGGGGGATTACAATGAGCAGTTCTTC. This chain connects TRBV29-1 to TRBJ2-1, with D possibly called TRBD1 or TRBD2 (6 bases each). The CDR3 is made up of 13 amino acids. Germline-derived CDR1 and CDR2 are SQVTM and ANQGSEA. V was clipped by 6 bases and J by 4 bases, with 13 bases between them.

The CDR3 loop reads CASSLAGTGVYEQYF. The CDR3 DNA reads TGTGCCAGCAGCTTGGCCGGGACAGGGGTATACGAGCAGTACTTC. The gene calls are TRBV5-4 and TRBJ2-7, with 10 nucleotides matching TRBD1. The CDR3 spans 15 residues. Germline lookup yields CDR1 SGHNT and CDR2 YYREEE (reference sequence). With V trimmed by 0 bases and J by 4 bases, 4 bases remained unmatched. Supplemented by reference TRBV5-4 and TRBJ2-7, the full variable domain reads ETGVTQSPTHLIKTRGQQVTLRCSSQSGHNTVSWYQQALGQGPQFIFQYYREEENGRGNFPPRFSGLQFPNYSSELNVNALELDDSALYLCASSLAGTGVYEQYFGPGTRLTVT.

The chain employs TRBV5-6 and TRBJ2-7; 11 nucleotides align to TRBD2. Germline values: CDR1 SGHDT, CDR2 YYEEEE. The CDR3 has 16 residues. The V segment lost 4 bases and the J segment 1 base; nucleotides outside the gene matches: 7. CDR3 region: CASSRTSGYGSYEQYF. CDR3 nucleotide sequence: TGTGCCAGCAGCCGGACTAGCGGGTATGGGTCCTACGAGCAGTACTTC.